This T cell receptor (beta chain) was obtained from a study of preoperative IRX-2 immunotherapy in early breast cancer. This sample's treatment: preoperative locoregional IRX-2 cytokine immunotherapy. Patients received preoperative, locoregional IRX-2 cytokine immunotherapy in a phase Ib study. The V gene lost 2 bases and the J gene lost 1 base, with 6 bases spanning the gap. The germline V gene has CDR1 SGHNT and CDR2 YENEEA. CDR3 size: 14 residues. Profiling relied on immunoSEQ multiplex PCR, and the TCRdb table lists in-frame clones only, not all of them. The table includes around 25,000 clones, about 68% detected once.

This chain uses TRBV11-3 with TRBJ1-5; the D is unclear. The material sequenced was lymph node tissue, taken after IRX-2 immunotherapy. This receptor was obtained from a human donor with breast cancer. CDR3 loop: CASSLSGSNQPQHF. CDR3 nucleotide sequence: TGTGCCAGCAGCTTATCGGGGAGCAATCAGCCCCAGCATTTT.